One T cell receptor beta chain is described in this entry. CDR1 and CDR2 from the germline V gene are MNHEY and SMNVEV (reference sequence). This CDR3 contains 16 residues. This sample was taken from a study of T cells expressing NK-cell markers. TCRdb re-called the 5' RACE reads and gives one entry per CDR3 protein, without DNA. The table for this sample gives hundreds of thousands of distinct CDR3 sequences. Sample: blood T cells: a sorted CD56 or NKG2C T cell subset, CD4+ or CD8+ T cells, or bulk PBMC T cells (not recorded which). The origin of this receptor is a woman between 18 and 69 years old in good health. This chain joins TRBV27 and TRBJ2-2; TCRdb's D call, TRBD2, is unchecked because there is no DNA. The CDR3 here is CASSLPGLGATGELFF.